This T cell receptor beta chain was captured by sequencing in a study of T cells in Graves' hyperthyroidism and ophthalmopathy. RNA transcripts were the template for amplifying TCR beta CDR3 regions. The TCR CDR3 first-round RT-PCR relied on the HTBI primer set. TCRdb analysed the multiplex PCR reads with MiXCR anew, one entry per CDR3 protein. Of around 260,000 distinct CDR3 sequences listed, 25% to 30% were seen once; the top ten hold approximately 25%. Every diagnosis used clinical symptoms, serum thyroxine and TRAb, thyroid ultrasound and orbital computed tomography. Progressors' blood was drawn at hyperthyroidism diagnosis, before ophthalmopathy symptoms. The germline CDR1 and CDR2 sequences are SNHLY and FYNNEI. V gave up 7 bases and J gave up 0 bases; unmatched junction bases: 11. The CDR3 consists of 16 residues. General study points: The majority of expanded thyroid clonotypes above 0.001 also appeared in blood.

This clonotype was detected ten times or more. Its antigen is unidentified. This chain uses TRBV2 with TRBJ2-7, with TRBD2 identical over 8 bases. Sequencing input: blood. The receptor was isolated from a middle-aged man with Graves' hyperthyroidism that later progressed to Graves' ophthalmopathy. The CDR3 sequence is CASIGYGGRNSYEQYF. The CDR3 bases are TGTGCCAGCATAGGATATGGCGGGAGGAACTCCTACGAGCAGTACTTC.